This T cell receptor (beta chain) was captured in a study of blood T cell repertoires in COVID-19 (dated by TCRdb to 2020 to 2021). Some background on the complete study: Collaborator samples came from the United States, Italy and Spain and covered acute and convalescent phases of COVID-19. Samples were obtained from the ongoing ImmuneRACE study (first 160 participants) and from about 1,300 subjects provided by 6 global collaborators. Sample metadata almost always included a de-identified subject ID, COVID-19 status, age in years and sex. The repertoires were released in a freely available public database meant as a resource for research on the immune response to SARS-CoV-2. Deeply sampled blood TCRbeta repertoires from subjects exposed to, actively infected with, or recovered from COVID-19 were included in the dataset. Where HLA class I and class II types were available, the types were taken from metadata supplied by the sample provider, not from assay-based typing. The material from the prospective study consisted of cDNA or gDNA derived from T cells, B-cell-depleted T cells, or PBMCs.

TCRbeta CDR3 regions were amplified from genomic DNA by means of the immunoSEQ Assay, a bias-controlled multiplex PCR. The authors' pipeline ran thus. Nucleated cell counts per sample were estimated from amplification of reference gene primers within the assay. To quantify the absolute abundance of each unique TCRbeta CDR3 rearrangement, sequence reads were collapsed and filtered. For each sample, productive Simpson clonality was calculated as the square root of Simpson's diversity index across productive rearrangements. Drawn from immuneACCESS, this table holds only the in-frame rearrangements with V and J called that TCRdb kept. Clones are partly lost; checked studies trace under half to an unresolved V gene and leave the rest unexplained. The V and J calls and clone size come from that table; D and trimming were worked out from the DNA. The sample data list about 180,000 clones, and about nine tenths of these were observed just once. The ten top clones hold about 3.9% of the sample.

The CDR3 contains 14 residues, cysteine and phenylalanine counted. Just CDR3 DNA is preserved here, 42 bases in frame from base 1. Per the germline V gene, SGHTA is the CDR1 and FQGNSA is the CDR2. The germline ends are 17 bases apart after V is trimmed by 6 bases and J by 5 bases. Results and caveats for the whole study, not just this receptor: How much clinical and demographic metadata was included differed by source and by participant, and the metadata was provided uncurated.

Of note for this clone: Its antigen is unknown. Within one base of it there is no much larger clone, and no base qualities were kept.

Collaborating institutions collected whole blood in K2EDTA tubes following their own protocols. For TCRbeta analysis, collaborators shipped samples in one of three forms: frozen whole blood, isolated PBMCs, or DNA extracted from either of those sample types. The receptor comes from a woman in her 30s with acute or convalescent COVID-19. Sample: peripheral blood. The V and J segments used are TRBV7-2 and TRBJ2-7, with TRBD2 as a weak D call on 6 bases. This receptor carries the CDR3 CASRPDRWGDEQYF. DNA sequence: TGTGCCAGCAGACCCGACCGCTGGGGGGACGAGCAGTACTTC.